This TCR beta chain was recovered during a study of cytomegalovirus exposure and HLA in healthy donors. Study-wide findings and caveats: The study designated about 180 TCR beta chains cytomegalovirus-associated. In vitro, a few CMV-associated chains proved specific for CMV antigens.

The CDR3 length is 15 residues. The junction had 6 bases not matched to a gene; V was cut back by 6 bases and J by 2 bases. CDR1 is SNHLY and CDR2 is FYNNEI in the germline V gene. As to this clone: Its specificity is unknown.

Repertoires were generated with immunoSEQ multiplex PCR, while TCRdb's copy carries only in-frame clones and drops some. The sample holds 120,000 to 150,000 clones, around nine tenths seen once. Donors came from a validation cohort of about 120 subjects, distinct from the first 666-subject cohort. The source of this sequence is a woman aged 18-30 years in good health and CMV-seropositive. The rearrangement links TRBV2 to TRBJ1-5; TRBD1 aligns across 8 bases. Material for sequencing was PBMCs. The CDR3 DNA follows: TGTGCCAGCAGCGCCGAACAGGGGGGCAATCAGCCCCAGCATTTT. Amino acids: CASSAEQGGNQPQHF.